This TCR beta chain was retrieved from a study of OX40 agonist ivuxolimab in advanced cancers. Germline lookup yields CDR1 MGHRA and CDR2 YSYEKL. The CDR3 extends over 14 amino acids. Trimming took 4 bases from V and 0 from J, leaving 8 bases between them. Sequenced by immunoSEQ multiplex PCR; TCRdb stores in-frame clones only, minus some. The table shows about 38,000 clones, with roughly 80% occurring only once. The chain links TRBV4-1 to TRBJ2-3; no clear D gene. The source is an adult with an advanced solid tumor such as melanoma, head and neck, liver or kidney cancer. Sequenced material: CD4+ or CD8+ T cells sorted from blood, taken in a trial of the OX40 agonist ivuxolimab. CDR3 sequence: CASSLISSTDTQYF. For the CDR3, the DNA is TGCGCCAGCAGCCTGATTTCTAGCACAGATACGCAGTATTTT.